These 20 T cell receptor beta chains originate from one sample sequenced in a study of blood T cell repertoires in COVID-19. Using immunoSEQ multiplex PCR, the repertoire was profiled, and TCRdb retains in-frame clones only, with some absent. The sample lists over 70,000 clones, more than 75% occurring once. Material for sequencing was peripheral blood. The origin of the receptors is a man aged 60 to 75 with COVID-19, enrolled during active disease.

The chain couples TRBV10-2 to TRBJ2-3; TRBD2 aligns across 11 bases. The germline gives CDR1 WSHSY, CDR2 SAAADI. V lost 4 bases, J lost 4 bases, and 4 bases stayed unmatched. The CDR3 is 15 residues long. CDR3 coding DNA: TGCGCCAGCAGTGGAACTAGCGGGAGCCCAGATACGCAGTATTTT. Its protein product is CASSGTSGSPDTQYF.

V usage is TRBV5-4 and J usage is TRBJ2-1, with 13 nucleotides matching TRBD2. CDR1 and CDR2 from the germline V gene are SGHNT and YYREEE (reference sequence). Trimming cost V 1 base and J 6 bases; bases outside gene matches: 1. The CDR3 contains 15 residues. The CDR3 region has the DNA TGTGCCAGCAGCTTGACTAGCGGGGGGGTCAATGAGCAGTTCTTC. Translating gives CASSLTSGGVNEQFF.

The rearrangement uses TRBV2 and TRBJ2-2, with 7 bases identical to TRBD1. CDR3 length: 17 amino acids. The ends lost 2 bases at V and 7 bases at J; junction bases unmatched: 13. In germline, CDR1 is SNHLY, CDR2 FYNNEI. The CDR3 reads CASSETGVRQGVGELFF. The CDR3 DNA is TGTGCCAGCAGTGAAACTGGGGTGCGACAGGGCGTCGGGGAGCTGTTTTTT. Combining the CDR3 with reference TRBV2 and TRBJ2-2 gives the whole variable domain EPEVTQTPSHQVTQMGQEVILRCVPISNHLYFYWYRQILGQKVEFLVSFYNNEISEKSEIFDDQFSVERPDGSNFTLKIRSTKLEDSAMYFCASSETGVRQGVGELFFGEGSRLTVL.

The chain uses TRBV7-9 and TRBJ1-4, with D uncertain. V was pared by 5 bases and J by 7 bases, with 17 bases between. The CDR3 is made up of 15 amino acids. Germline CDR1 reads SEHNR; CDR2 reads FQNEAQ (reference sequence). The CDR3 bases are TGTGCCAGCAGCCCGGTGGGAGGAGGAGTTGAAAAACTGTTTTTT. Protein sequence: CASSPVGGGVEKLFF.

The CDR3 reads CSARPGGTDTGELFF. The CDR3 nucleotides read TGCAGCGCCCGACCGGGGGGGACGGACACCGGGGAGCTGTTTTTT. The chain carries TRBV29-1 and TRBJ2-2, with 8 positions matching TRBD2. This CDR3 region has 15 residues. Unmatched junction bases numbered 10, after V lost 7 bases and J lost 3 bases. Germline lookup yields CDR1 SQVTM and CDR2 ANQGSEA.

V gene TRBV6-1 combines with J gene TRBJ1-6; D call uncertain. CDR1 MNHNS and CDR2 SASEGT come from the germline V gene. V was pared by 1 base and J by 19 bases, with 20 bases between. The CDR3 spans 14 residues. CDR3 coding DNA: TGTGCCAGCAGTGAAGTATTTGACTCACGGCAATCACACTTT. Translation: CASSEVFDSRQSHF.

This chain uses TRBV29-1 with TRBJ2-7; 14 bases are shared with TRBD2. V lost 7 bases, J lost 7 bases, and 6 bases stayed unmatched. The CDR3 is made up of 13 amino acids. The germline gives CDR1 SQVTM, CDR2 ANQGSEA. CDR3 DNA: TGCAGCGGAAAAGGACTAGCGGGAGGAGAGCAGTACTTC. The encoded protein is CSGKGLAGGEQYF.

V usage is TRBV10-2 and J usage is TRBJ1-6; TRBD1 agrees at 7 bases. Germline CDR1 reads WSHSY; CDR2 reads SAAADI. The V and J ends lost 5 bases and 7 bases, in that order; junction bases with no gene match: 20. The CDR3 extends over 19 amino acids. CDR3 DNA sequence: TGCGCCAGCAGTCTGTTGGGACCGAGGGGGCTATTCGAGAATTCACCCCTCCACTTT. Its protein is CASSLLGPRGLFENSPLHF.

This clone has more than one count but fewer than ten. The J gene is TRBJ2-2, the V gene TRBV11-3, with 9 bases fitting TRBD2. The CDR3 extends over 20 amino acids. V lost 3 bases and J lost 4; bases outside the gene matches: 18. CDR1 and CDR2 from the germline V gene are SGHNT and YENEEA. Written as DNA, the CDR3 is TGTGCCAGCAGCTTTGACGGGCCGGCACTAGCGGGTCCAACCACCGGGGAGCTGTTTTTT. Its translation: CASSFDGPALAGPTTGELFF.

V is TRBV10-2 and J is TRBJ2-1; no firm D call. Germline-derived CDR1 and CDR2 are WSHSY and SAAADI. V lost 8 bases and J lost 4, with 6 bases in between. This CDR3 has 11 amino acids. As DNA, the CDR3 is TGCGCCAGCCACAATTACAATGAGCAGTTCTTC. This codes for CASHNYNEQFF.

As to this clone: At one boundary the junction diverges from the germline segment, which might be a read error. This chain uses TRBV7-6 with TRBJ2-1; 11 bases align to TRBD1. CDR3 size: 15 residues. The germline V gene has CDR1 SGHVS and CDR2 FNYEAQ. In DNA form, the CDR3 reads TGTGCCAGCAGTTTAGGGACAGGGGGGATAGGTGAGCAGTTCTTC. Residues: CASSLGTGGIGEQFF.

The chain uses TRBV7-7 and TRBJ2-2; 12 bases are shared with TRBD2. Looked up from germline, CDR1 is SSHAT and CDR2 is FNYEAQ (reference sequence). With 4 bases clipped from V and 0 bases from J, the junction kept 6 bases outside the gene matches. CDR3 length: 18 amino acids. CDR3 loop: CASSSQLAGGPNTGELFF. The CDR3 nucleotides read TGTGCCAGCAGCTCCCAGCTAGCGGGGGGGCCGAACACCGGGGAGCTGTTTTTT. Full variable domain (outside the CDR3, taken from reference TRBV7-7 and TRBJ2-2): GAGVSQSPRYKVTKRGQDVTLRCDPISSHATLYWYQQALGQGPEFLTYFNYEAQPDKSGLPSDRFSAERPEGSISTLTIQRTEQRDSAMYRCASSSQLAGGPNTGELFFGEGSRLTVL.

The V and J genes are TRBV7-3 and TRBJ2-1; 8 bases are a match to TRBD1. The CDR3 runs to 15 residues. V dropped 4 bases and J dropped 1; count of bases not matched to a gene: 3. The germline gives CDR1 SGHTA, CDR2 FQGTGA. The CDR3 nucleotides read TGTGCCAGCAGCTCGCAGGGGGCATCCTACAATGAGCAGTTCTTC. This sequence encodes CASSSQGASYNEQFF. The full variable domain, its missing parts supplied by reference TRBV7-3 and TRBJ2-1, is GAGVSQTPSNKVTEKGKYVELRCDPISGHTALYWYRQSLGQGPEFLIYFQGTGAADDSGLPNDRFFAVRPEGSVSTLKIQRTERGDSAVYLCASSSQGASYNEQFFGPGTRLTVL.

This sequence joins TRBV5-1 and TRBJ2-3; D not resolved. The CDR3 runs to 13 residues. V lost 3 bases, J lost 2 bases, and 7 bases lay in between. Germline V gene lookup returns CDR1 SGHRS and CDR2 YFSETQ. The CDR3 protein is CASSSVPTDTQYF. CDR3 coding DNA: TGCGCCAGCAGCTCCGTTCCCACAGATACGCAGTATTTT.

V usage is TRBV4-2 and J usage is TRBJ2-2; TRBD1 aligns across 7 bases. This CDR3 comprises 18 residues. CDR1 is LGHNA, CDR2 YNFKEQ, per germline. The V gene end was trimmed by 1 base and the J gene end by 5 bases; junction bases not matched to a gene: 13. The CDR3 bases are TGTGCCAGCAGCCAAGTTTCAAACAGGGGACGAAAAACCGGGGAGCTGTTTTTT. Translation: CASSQVSNRGRKTGELFF.

V usage is TRBV7-6 and J usage is TRBJ1-3; 9 bases match TRBD1. The germline V gene has CDR1 SGHVS and CDR2 FNYEAQ. Trimming took 7 bases from V and 0 from J; bases not matched to a gene: 7. The CDR3 is 16 amino acids. The CDR3 spells CASTTGTGLSGNTIYF. CDR3 nucleotide sequence: TGTGCCAGCACAACCGGGACAGGGCTCTCTGGAAACACCATATATTTT.

This clone was observed a handful of times. The rearrangement links TRBV5-1 to TRBJ2-7; 8 bases are shared with TRBD1. The CDR3 runs to 13 residues. V lost 6 bases to trimming and J lost 2 bases; unmatched junction nucleotides: 4. Germline V CDR1 and CDR2: SGHRS, YFSETQ. The CDR3: CASKSDRAYEQYF. CDR3 sequence (DNA): TGCGCCAGCAAATCGGACAGGGCCTACGAGCAGTACTTC.

This chain links TRBV7-6 with TRBJ2-7; possibly TRBD1 for D (6 bases). There are 15 residues in the CDR3. Germline-derived CDR1 and CDR2 are SGHVS and FNYEAQ. The V gene lost 2 bases and the J gene lost 6 bases, with 17 bases spanning the gap. Written as DNA, the CDR3 is TGTGCCAGCAGCTTATTCGGTACCGGGACATCCGAGCAGTACTTC. It is translated as CASSLFGTGTSEQYF.

This clone was found a few times. The gene calls are TRBV7-9 and TRBJ1-2, with D uncertain. The V end lost 1 base, the J end lost 8 bases, and 11 bases lay between the germline ends. In germline, CDR1 is SEHNR, CDR2 FQNEAQ (reference sequence). The CDR3 runs to 13 residues. The CDR3 coding sequence is TGTGCCAGCAGCTTAGTTCGCACCCGGGGCTACACCTTC. Translating it yields CASSLVRTRGYTF.

The chain carries TRBV4-2 and TRBJ2-1; the match to TRBD1 covers 8 bases. J lost 5 bases, V lost 1 base, and 10 bases had no gene match. The CDR3 consists of 17 residues. Germline CDR1 LGHNA, CDR2 YNFKEQ. The CDR3 DNA reads TGTGCCAGCAGCCAAGTGTATTCAGGGGGCCTGGACAATGAGCAGTTCTTC. It is translated as CASSQVYSGGLDNEQFF.